These 22 T cell receptor beta chains originate from one sample sequenced in a study of T cell responses to AZD1222 COVID-19 vaccine. Using immunoSEQ multiplex PCR, the repertoire was profiled, and TCRdb retains in-frame clones only, with some absent. The table lists 100,000 or so clones, 85% to 90% of them singletons, with about 2.5% in the top ten. The material sequenced was peripheral blood, taken on day 0 of AZD1222 vaccination. Every receptor here comes from an adult in good health.

Here the CDR3 reads CASSFYSGGSYNEQFF. The CDR3 coding sequence is TGTGCCAGTAGTTTTTATAGCGGGGGCTCCTACAATGAGCAGTTCTTC. The gene calls are TRBV19 and TRBJ2-1; 9 nucleotides align to TRBD2. Germline V gene data show CDR1 as LNHDA and CDR2 as SQIVND (reference sequence). This CDR3 is 16 amino acids long. After removal of 5 bases from V and 0 bases from J, the junction contained 5 bases not matched to a gene.

The chain links TRBV11-3 to TRBJ1-6; D unclear. From germline, CDR1 is SGHNT and CDR2 YENEEA. CDR3 length: 19 residues. Deletions cut 2 bases from V and 0 bases from J, with 17 bases between. This CDR3 reads CASSLSVVAGSSYNSPLHF. CDR3 bases: TGTGCCAGCAGCTTATCCGTGGTGGCAGGAAGCTCCTATAATTCACCCCTCCACTTT.

The chain couples TRBV20-1 to TRBJ1-5, with 8 bases matching TRBD1. Germline loops: CDR1 DFQATT, CDR2 SNEGSKA (reference sequence). The CDR3 covers 16 residues. J gave up 6 bases and V 3 bases, and 13 bases lay outside the gene matches. CDR3 sequence: CSASRQGALGRQPQHF. The CDR3, as DNA: TGCAGTGCTAGTCGGCAGGGGGCTCTAGGGCGTCAGCCCCAGCATTTT.

The gene calls are TRBV5-4 and TRBJ1-3; D gene uncertain. In germline, CDR1 is SGHNT, CDR2 YYREEE (reference sequence). The germline V and J ends were trimmed by 4 bases and 0 bases, with 17 bases remaining between them. The CDR3 runs to 17 residues. The DNA of the CDR3 is TGTGCCAGCAGCCGTCGGACTGAATCCCACTCTGGAAACACCATATATTTT. It is translated as CASSRRTESHSGNTIYF. The full variable domain, rest sourced from reference TRBV5-4 and TRBJ1-3, is ETGVTQSPTHLIKTRGQQVTLRCSSQSGHNTVSWYQQALGQGPQFIFQYYREEENGRGNFPPRFSGLQFPNYSSELNVNALELDDSALYLCASSRRTESHSGNTIYFGEGSWLTVV.

The chain has TRBV5-1 and TRBJ2-3; 9 positions match TRBD1. CDR1 SGHRS and CDR2 YFSETQ come from the germline V gene. V trimming: 6 bases; J trimming: 4 bases; junction bases outside the gene matches: 9. The CDR3 has 15 residues. CDR3 in DNA: TGCGCCAGCACCCGGACAGGGGATTATGCAGATACGCAGTATTTT. Its protein product is CASTRTGDYADTQYF.

The chain couples TRBV7-2 to TRBJ2-7, with 11 bases aligning to TRBD2. CDR3 size: 17 residues. Germline V lookup: CDR1 SGHTA, CDR2 FQGNSA. V shed 2 bases, J shed 2 bases, and the junction held 8 bases outside the gene matches. CDR3 residues: CASSLKTSGTLTYEQYF. CDR3 coding DNA: TGTGCCAGCAGCTTAAAGACTAGCGGGACCTTAACCTACGAGCAGTACTTC.

The chain recombines TRBV28 with TRBJ1-5; no clear D. Germline assignment: CDR1 MDHEN and CDR2 SYDVKM. Trimming took off 2 bases at V and 4 bases at J, with 6 bases between the two ends. This CDR3 spans 13 amino acids. The CDR3 is CASSLENNQPQHF. Here the CDR3 DNA reads TGTGCCAGCAGTTTAGAGAATAATCAGCCCCAGCATTTT.

The chain couples TRBV2 to TRBJ1-1, with 9 bases identical to TRBD1. The CDR3 totals 14 residues. In germline, CDR1 is SNHLY, CDR2 FYNNEI. With 5 bases clipped from V and 7 bases from J, the junction kept 8 bases outside the gene matches. CDR3 DNA sequence: TGTGCCAGCAGTCGGGGACAGGGCATAATTGAAGCTTTCTTT. Protein: CASSRGQGIIEAFF. The complete variable domain, with remaining parts taken from reference TRBV2 and TRBJ1-1, reads EPEVTQTPSHQVTQMGQEVILRCVPISNHLYFYWYRQILGQKVEFLVSFYNNEISEKSEIFDDQFSVERPDGSNFTLKIRSTKLEDSAMYFCASSRGQGIIEAFFGQGTRLTVV.

The rearrangement joins TRBV4-3 to TRBJ2-1, with D perhaps given as TRBD1 or TRBD2 (6 bases each). This CDR3 comprises 16 residues. CDR1 is LGHNA and CDR2 is YSLEER in the germline V gene. Trimming stripped 1 base from V and 7 bases from J, with 17 bases between. The CDR3 DNA sequence: TGCGCCAGCAGCCAAGGGGGCGGGACCCAGGGGAATGAGCAGTTCTTC. Amino acid sequence: CASSQGGGTQGNEQFF.

The CDR3, as DNA: TGTGCCATCGCTGCGGACAGGGGCACCTACGAGCAGTACTTC. Its protein is CAIAADRGTYEQYF. The chain carries TRBV10-3 and TRBJ2-7; 9 positions match TRBD1. This CDR3 is built from 14 residues. V was pared by 8 bases and J by 2 bases, with 7 bases of the junction left unmatched. Germline-derived CDR1 and CDR2 are ENHRY and SYGVKD.

This chain joins TRBV5-1 and TRBJ2-5; D gene uncertain. The CDR3 is 13 residues long. The V gene lost 1 base and the J gene lost 5 bases, with 9 bases spanning the gap. The germline CDR1 and CDR2 sequences are SGHRS and YFSETQ. This CDR3 is CASSLTNRETQYF. Here the CDR3 DNA reads TGCGCCAGCAGCTTGACGAATCGGGAGACCCAGTACTTC.

The chain couples TRBV21-1 to TRBJ1-1. TRBV21-1 corresponds to a pseudogene. The CDR3 is 12 amino acids. The CDR3 DNA is TGTGCCAGCAGCAAAGGTTCCCTTAGGACCTTCTTT. Protein: CASSKGSLRTFF.

This chain links TRBV24-1 with TRBJ2-3; TRBD2 matches 15 bases. The CDR3 spans 17 residues. Germline CDR1 KGHDR, CDR2 SFDVKD. V shed 2 bases, J shed 7 bases, and the junction held 6 bases outside the gene matches. CDR3 nucleotides: TGTGCCACCAGTGATTCCGGGACTAGCGGGAGGTTAAATACGCAGTATTTT. Protein sequence: CATSDSGTSGRLNTQYF.

The chain carries TRBV7-2 and TRBJ1-2, with TRBD1 matching over 10 bases. Germline V gene lookup returns CDR1 SGHTA and CDR2 FQGNSA. V shed 1 base, J shed 8 bases, and the junction held 4 bases outside the gene matches. This CDR3 is built from 14 residues. CDR3 loop: CASSLDGTGVGYTF. Written as DNA, the CDR3 is TGTGCCAGCAGCTTAGACGGGACAGGGGTGGGCTACACCTTC.

V usage is TRBV6-2 or TRBV6-3 and J usage is TRBJ2-6; TRBD1 might be the D (5 bases). Deletions cut 2 bases from V and 4 bases from J, with 12 bases between. The CDR3 extends over 16 amino acids. From germline, CDR1 is MNHEY and CDR2 SVGEGT. CDR3 amino acids: CASSYGRAGGANVLTF. The CDR3, as DNA: TGTGCCAGCAGTTACGGTCGAGCAGGGGGGGCCAACGTCCTGACTTTC.

The chain combines TRBV28 with TRBJ2-7; TRBD2 aligns across 8 bases. Trimming removed 6 bases from V and 2 bases from J; junction bases left unmatched: 9. The CDR3 loop spans 15 amino acids. CDR1 is MDHEN, CDR2 SYDVKM, per germline. The CDR3 reads CASSQIAGKAYEQYF. CDR3 nucleotides: TGTGCCAGCAGCCAAATAGCGGGAAAGGCCTACGAGCAGTACTTC.

The gene calls are TRBV2 and TRBJ2-3; tentatively, D is TRBD1 or TRBD2 (6 bases each). CDR1 SNHLY and CDR2 FYNNEI come from the germline V gene. The CDR3 totals 15 residues. V was clipped by 5 bases and J by 0 bases, with 12 bases between them. The CDR3 is CASSPQGTSTDTQYF. CDR3 coding DNA: TGTGCCAGCAGTCCGCAGGGGACTAGCACAGATACGCAGTATTTT.

This CDR3 is CAIKQENGADTQYF. The CDR3 nucleotides read TGTGCCATCAAACAGGAAAATGGCGCAGATACGCAGTATTTT. This sequence joins TRBV10-3 and TRBJ2-3; possible D gene TRBD1, 5 bases. The germline V gene encodes CDR1 ENHRY and CDR2 SYGVKD. The CDR3 extends over 14 amino acids. The ends were cut back, 7 bases at V and 4 bases at J, with 15 bases in the middle.

The J gene is TRBJ2-7, the V gene TRBV5-1; perhaps TRBD1 as D (5 bases). Trimming took off 0 bases at V and 5 bases at J, with 15 bases between the two ends. CDR1 is SGHRS and CDR2 is YFSETQ in the germline V gene. This CDR3 has 15 residues. The DNA for the CDR3 is TGCGCCAGCAGCTTGGAGTCACACAGGCTCAACGAGCAGTACTTC. Amino acid sequence: CASSLESHRLNEQYF.

V usage is TRBV5-1 and J usage is TRBJ2-7; tentatively, D is TRBD1 or TRBD2 (5 bases each). V lost 4 bases, J lost 0 bases, and 14 bases lay in between. CDR1 SGHRS and CDR2 YFSETQ come from the germline V gene. The CDR3 is 15 amino acids. As DNA, the CDR3 is TGCGCCAGCAGCCCCGGGACGGCAAACTCCTACGAGCAGTACTTC. This sequence encodes CASSPGTANSYEQYF.

The rearrangement uses TRBV5-6 and TRBJ1-2; D is unclear. The CDR3 runs to 12 residues. CDR1 is SGHDT, CDR2 YYEEEE, per germline. V lost 5 bases to trimming and J lost 5 bases, with 10 bases between them. The CDR3 is CASSPGAYGYTF. CDR3 nucleotide sequence: TGTGCCAGCAGTCCAGGAGCATATGGCTACACCTTC.

The chain is built from TRBV10-1 and TRBJ2-3; D is ambiguous. With 4 bases removed from V and 0 bases from J, the gap between germline ends came to 8 bases. Germline CDR1 WNHNN, CDR2 SYGVQD (reference sequence). This CDR3 region has 14 residues. The CDR3 sequence: CASSGVDSTDTQYF. CDR3 in DNA: TGCGCCAGCAGTGGGGTTGATAGCACAGATACGCAGTATTTT.